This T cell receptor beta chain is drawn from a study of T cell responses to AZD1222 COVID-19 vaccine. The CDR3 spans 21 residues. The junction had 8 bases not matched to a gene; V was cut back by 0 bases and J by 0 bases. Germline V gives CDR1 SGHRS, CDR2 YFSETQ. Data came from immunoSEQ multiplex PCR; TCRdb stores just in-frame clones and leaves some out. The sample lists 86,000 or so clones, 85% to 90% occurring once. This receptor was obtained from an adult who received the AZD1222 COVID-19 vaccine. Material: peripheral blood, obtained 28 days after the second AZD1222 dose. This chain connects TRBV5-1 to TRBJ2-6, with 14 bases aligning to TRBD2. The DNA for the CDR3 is TGCGCCAGCAGCTTGGCAGGGACTAGCGGGAGACCTGTCTCTGGGGCCAACGTCCTGACTTTC. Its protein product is CASSLAGTSGRPVSGANVLTF.